This entry lists 8 T cell receptor beta chains sequenced from one sample in a study of PD-1 blockade in classical Hodgkin lymphoma. Time point specified: cycle 4 day 1 (C4D1), after less than 7 weeks of nivolumab. Every patient experienced relapse after autologous stem cell transplantation, and brentuximab vedotin exposure varied. Starting with thawed PBMCs, CD4+ T cells were purified by magnetic negative selection. The repertoire was sequenced with immunoSEQ multiplex PCR; TCRdb's copy has only in-frame clones and lacks some. The table records some 19,000 clones, around 75% of them present only once. The sample here was CD4+ T cells from blood, taken before the fourth cycle of nivolumab. Receptor source: a human donor with classical Hodgkin lymphoma.

CDR3 amino acids: CASTGQGYSYNEQFF. The CDR3 bases are TGTGCCAGCACCGGACAGGGGTATTCCTACAATGAGCAGTTCTTC. The chain carries TRBV6-1 and TRBJ2-1, with TRBD1 matching 9 bases. Germline lookup yields CDR1 MNHNS and CDR2 SASEGT. With 7 bases clipped from V and 1 base from J, the junction kept 5 bases outside the gene matches. The CDR3 length is 15 residues.

The gene calls are TRBV28 and TRBJ2-7, with TRBD1 matching over 7 bases. The CDR3 runs 14 residues. Germline CDR1 MDHEN, CDR2 SYDVKM. V lost 2 bases to trimming and J lost 2 bases; unmatched junction nucleotides: 3. CDR3: CASSLNQGAYEQYF. The CDR3 nucleotides read TGTGCCAGCAGTTTAAACCAGGGGGCCTACGAGCAGTACTTC.

This chain links TRBV7-3 with TRBJ2-1; the D gene is possibly TRBD1 (6 bases). Trimming removed 2 bases at V and 4 bases at J, with 12 bases between. Germline CDR1 reads SGHTA; CDR2 reads FQGTGA. The CDR3 covers 15 residues. In DNA form, the CDR3 reads TGTGCCAGCAGCTTAGGGGGCGGCGGGTACAATGAGCAGTTCTTC. Protein sequence: CASSLGGGGYNEQFF.

This sequence joins TRBV21-1 and TRBJ1-1; the table assigns TRBD1, which was not confirmed against the DNA. TRBV21-1 is given as a pseudogene. The CDR3 is made up of 18 amino acids. CDR3 nucleotide sequence: TGTGCCAGGGACCCTAACAGGGGATCAGCCCGGATCAGCACTGAAGCTTTCTTT. This translates into CARDPNRGSARISTEAFF.

A few counts support this clone. CDR3 nucleotides: TGTGCCAGCAGCGTACTGGATGGCTACACCTTC. Translated, it gives CASSVLDGYTF. J is TRBJ1-2 and V is TRBV7-9, with D unclear. The V gene's germline CDR1 is SEHNR and CDR2 FQNEAQ (reference sequence). V was cut by 5 bases and J by 6 bases, with 7 bases left in between. The CDR3 sequence is 11 residues long.

V gene TRBV30 combines with J gene TRBJ1-1; TRBD1 might be the D (6 bases). The CDR3 contains 11 residues. Per the germline V gene, CDR1 is GTSNPN and CDR2 is SVGIG (reference sequence). The V end lost 5 bases, the J end lost 10 bases, and 14 bases lay between the germline ends. CDR3 bases: TGTGCCTGGGGCCACAGGGAAGGAGCTTTCTTT. Protein sequence: CAWGHREGAFF.

The rearrangement joins TRBV6-5 to TRBJ1-1, with 9 bases lining up with TRBD1. Per the germline V gene, CDR1 is MNHEY and CDR2 is SVGAGI. The trim removed 6 bases at V and 4 bases at J, leaving 9 bases unmatched. CDR3 length: 15 amino acids. This chain's CDR3 is CASRPPQGAGTEAFF. CDR3 nucleotide sequence: TGTGCCAGCAGACCTCCACAGGGGGCAGGCACTGAAGCTTTCTTT.

This chain connects TRBV7-3 to TRBJ2-1, with no clear D. The CDR3 is 15 residues long. Germline-derived CDR1 and CDR2 are SGHTA and FQGTGA. With 4 bases removed from V and 0 bases from J, the gap between germline ends came to 10 bases. The CDR3 region has the DNA TGTGCCAGCAGCTCCTCCCCCAGCTCCTACAATGAGCAGTTCTTC. Its protein is CASSSSPSSYNEQFF.